Sequencing of this T cell receptor (beta chain) was carried out in a study of beta chain features in type 1 diabetes. Every isolated RNA sample was fully reverse transcribed, so sequencing captured expressed TCRB transcripts. The repertoire was sequenced with immunoSEQ multiplex PCR; TCRdb's copy has only in-frame clones and lacks some. The sample consists of approximately 330,000 clones, approximately 9.9% of them appearing once. The CDR3 runs 15 residues. Germline CDR1 reads MNHEY; CDR2 reads SVGAGI. Germline trimming cut 6 bases from V and 5 bases from J; bases unmatched to any gene: 10. Broader study findings: In patients and controls equally, PCR might favor templates that are shorter.

This clone was detected once. Its cognate antigen is unknown. Via the markers CD45RO/CCR7/CD25/CD127/CD95/CD27, stem cell-like memory, regulatory, central memory and naive CD4+ cells were sorted. Sequencing was carried out using naive CD4+ T cells from blood. The rearrangement joins TRBV6-5 to TRBJ2-5, with 9 bases fitting TRBD2. This sequence originates from a woman in her 30s in good health. In DNA form, the CDR3 reads TGTGCCAGCAGGACTCGTGGACTAGCGCGGGAGACCCAGTACTTC. It codes for CASRTRGLARETQYF.